This paragraph covers one TCR beta chain sequence. Looked up from germline, CDR1 is MNHNY and CDR2 is SVGAGI (reference sequence). Between the trimmed V and J ends, which lost 6 bases and 5 bases, there was a span of 17 bases. The CDR3 has 15 amino acids. The source of the sample is a study of blood T cells in healthy people across ages. Through a sample-barcoded 5' primer and a J-beta primer mix, a second PCR was run for roughly 6 to 12 cycles. TCRdb re-called the 5' RACE reads through MiXCR, storing one row per CDR3 protein. The sample lists roughly 800,000 distinct CDR3 sequences; about 25% were seen once. These same data were also listed under a study on T cells of mothers and their children. That investigation notes: A few mothers and their six children, all healthy Caucasians, donated. From each mother came over 8 million TCR beta CDR3 reads, and from each child came about 3 million.

Sequenced: blood. The chain employs TRBV6-6 and TRBJ1-5; TRBD1 is a possible D gene (5 bases). This TCR was recovered from a boy between 10 and 17 years old in good health. CDR3 bases: TGTGCCAGCAGCTCTGGGGTGGGGACGGATCAGCCCCAGCATTTT. Translating gives CASSSGVGTDQPQHF.